This TCR beta chain was recorded in a study of cytomegalovirus exposure and HLA in healthy donors (dated by TCRdb to 2015 to 2018). About the full investigation: In an earlier analysis of some 550 of the donors, 276 Gb of sequence data and some 100 million unique TCR beta sequences from 150 million to 200 million T cells were reported. Approximately 300 gigabases of sequencing data and around 85 million unique TCR sequences made up an early release that covered 640 HLA-typed donors. Among the roughly 400 genotyped donors, about 85% belonged to the genetic ancestry cluster associated with self-reported Caucasian donors. The study was designed to test whether signatures of past pathogen exposure could be identified by cataloging public T cell receptors. The study used immunosequencing to profile the T cell repertoires of more than 650 subjects and linked those repertoires to cytomegalovirus serostatus. Besides the first cohort of around 670 subjects, a separate validation cohort made up of 120 different subjects was used. To predict cytomegalovirus infection status, the study brought together high-throughput TCR immunosequencing, statistical association of individual TCRs with disease status, and machine learning. To study patterns of TCR occurrence, a later analysis re-analyzed previously published TCR beta repertoires from 666 donors and added high-resolution HLA genotyping. The later analysis used no new phenotypic data to find candidate immune exposures, relying instead on TCR beta sequences and their occurrence across donors. To decide whether each TCR beta V gene segment behaved as functional or pseudogenic, an earlier analysis of some 600 of the donors relied on high-throughput TCR beta sequencing. Alongside the repertoire data, information on donor age, sex, ethnicity and CMV serostatus was compiled. Genome-wide SNP genotypes for about 55% of the roughly 670 donors were used in a later genetic analysis, which treated that subset as a discovery cohort. Every discovery cohort repertoire had been produced on one sequencing platform. Class I and class II HLA loci were covered by the typing at four-digit resolution. Typing coverage differed by locus: A, B, C, DRB1 and DQB1 were typed in roughly 629-640 donors, DQA1 in 500 to 550, DPA1 in approximately 600, and DPB1 in 400 to 490. A few DR-DQ haplotypes were treated as single units for association and clustering because of strong linkage in the cohort. Across around 400 genotyped donors of the cohort, an average of approximately 200,000 unique TCR beta nucleotide sequences per donor were sequenced, and roughly 18% of those sequences were non-productive. What the research found in general, with its limitations: Only TCR beta chains were sequenced in this cohort, and the absence of alpha or paired-chain data limited detectable features. A later analysis found that most CMV-associated TCR beta chains appeared HLA-restricted, with HLA associations seemingly driven largely by CMV exposure. In vitro tests confirmed that three of the cytomegalovirus-associated TCR beta chains recognize cytomegalovirus antigens. An association between a missense DCLRE1C variant and V-gene and J-gene trimming of TCR beta chains was found in a later genetic analysis and replicated in an independent cohort. A total of fewer than 200 TCR beta chains were listed by the study as associated with cytomegalovirus. Specific HLA alleles were associated with 15,000 to 20,000 TCR beta sequences at a false discovery rate of 0.05 in a later analysis. Seventeen rarely observed V segments, including chromosome 9 orphons, were excluded from the earlier analysis of a few hundred of the donors because counts were too low. The authors suggested that the approach could potentially be generalized to other disease states and immunological phenotypes. Several of the top co-occurrence clusters appeared to be linked to parvovirus B19, influenza, CMV and Epstein-Barr virus, according to a later analysis. The sequencing pipeline was judged likely to have produced a cluster of highly shared sequence variants as a technical artifact. Cytomegalovirus status was reported to be diagnosed by the classifier with high specificity and sensitivity in both the original and validation cohorts. The 87-base-pair reads could not distinguish some IMGT-functional V segments, including TRBV6-2 and TRBV6-3, so those segments were excluded. Most TCR sequences were observed very rarely across donors, whereas some public TCRs were present in many individuals. A later genetic analysis reported fewer N-insertions in productive TCRs among donors in an Asian-associated ancestry cluster than the roughly 700-donor mean. In a later analysis, TCR association rates were found to vary across HLA loci, with the most associated TCRs seen for DRB1 alleles and the fewest for HLA-C alleles. A further reported finding was that TCR beta sequences accurately predicted the HLA-A and HLA-B alleles for most subjects in the first cohort. Correlated functional status among segregating V segments might be attributable to linkage disequilibrium, but an unknown experimental factor could not be ruled out. Sequencing depth was assumed to be roughly uniform across donors in the presence/absence analyses, though that assumption may not hold. HLA typing was unavailable for some donors at each locus, so association tests used only the typed subset. In an earlier analysis of under 600 of the donors, most TCR beta V segments were observed in productive rearrangements about 87% or about 30% of the time, broadly matching IMGT annotations. The only immune exposure information available for the cohort was CMV serostatus. In a later analysis, HLA-associated TCR beta chains were found to be more clonally expanded and to have lower generation probabilities than equally common non-associated chains. Strong co-occurrence of HLA alleles, especially DR and DQ, made assigning TCR associations to individual alleles difficult.

In total, approximately 610 healthy bone marrow donors made up the cohort. All cohort members were sampled while nominally healthy, although unrecorded immune exposures were likely present. The donor tested CMV seronegative and was one of the 352 seronegative cohort members. Each donor provided a peripheral blood sample, and peripheral blood mononuclear cells were used for TCR beta sequencing. Genomic DNA extraction from the blood cell samples was performed with the Qiagen DNeasy Blood Extraction Kit. The receptor library was made with the immunoSEQ multiplex PCR assay. For the multiplex PCR, a mixture combining 60 forward primers for TCR Vbeta segments and 13 reverse primers for TCR Jbeta segments was used. The CDR3 region of rearranged TCR beta genes was amplified from genomic DNA with a multiplex PCR assay. The amplified TCR beta libraries were sequenced on the Illumina HiSeq System as 87-base-pair reads. The study's processing was this. A later analysis counted about 76 million unique TCR beta chains across the 700 or so repertoires, and roughly 11 million of these chains were shared by at least two donors. A nearest-neighbor algorithm error-corrected the raw reads and collapsed the reads into unique sequences, merging closely related sequences to remove PCR and sequencing errors. V, D and J gene segments were assigned by aligning CDR3 sequences to IMGT reference sequences. For a sequence to be retained, a match of at least six nucleotides to both a V gene segment and a J gene segment was required. Rearrangements were classified as productive when the CDR3 lacked stop codons and remained in frame with V and J, and all other rearrangements were classified as non-productive. Following IMGT convention, CDR3 was defined as the stretch from the second conserved V-encoded cysteine to the conserved J-encoded phenylalanine. Sequences without an unambiguous match to a single V gene segment were excluded from the earlier analysis of 500 to 700 of the donors. An earlier analysis of about 590 of the donors classified V segments as functional when productive rearrangements were above 56.7% and as segregating when the standard deviation between donors was above 5%. A statistical classification framework was developed to diagnose cytomegalovirus status using the catalog of TCR beta chain sequences. A later analysis assigned V and J genes by comparing TCR nucleotide sequences with IMGT/GENE-DB human TR gene sequences. In a later analysis, CDR3 sequences and most-parsimonious VDJ recombination scenarios were assigned using the TCRdist pipeline. In a later analysis, each TCR beta chain was defined by its CDR3 amino acid sequence together with its V-gene family, and reads without a unique V-gene family were excluded. To address suspected cross-contamination and a sequencing artifact, a later analysis removed 592 highly shared, low-generation-probability nucleotide sequences. In a later analysis, a clonal expansion index was calculated for each public chain from normalized within-repertoire ranks of inferred template counts. A later analysis computed generation probabilities with a VDJ recombination model fitted to out-of-frame rearrangements, and checked the results against IGoR. Hypergeometric tests were used in a later analysis to score TCR-TCR, TCR-HLA and TCR-CMV co-occurrence, with a repertoire-size bias correction applied to the TCR pairs. In a later analysis, false discovery rates were estimated by permuting HLA or CMV assignments 20 times. In a later analysis, co-occurring TCRs were grouped with DBSCAN, and TCRdist sequence similarity was added when clustering was performed within HLA-allele-positive subsets. Co-occurrence clustering excluded repertoires with fewer than 30,000 or more than 120,000 public chains, plus five with anomalous nucleotide sharing. As stored in TCRdb, this immuneACCESS dataset retains in-frame rearrangements with V and J assigned. A fraction of the clones does not appear; measured against another copy, unresolved V genes explain less than half of the discrepancy, and the remainder lacks a known reason. The V and J calls and clone size were taken over from that table, and D and trimming were inferred from the DNA. Across this sample there are tens of thousands of clones, with around 78% seen only once. The ten most abundant clones make up 5.5% to 7.5% of the sample.

Points on this clone: The target of this receptor is not known. Base quality data are lacking; no much larger clone is found one base away.

There are 18 amino acids in the CDR3, from cysteine to phenylalanine inclusive. The retained sequence is limited to the CDR3, 54 bases, with the frame set at the first base. The CDR1 and CDR2 encoded by the germline V gene are MGHRA and YSYEKL. Germline trimming amounts to 0 bases on V and 5 bases on J, with 6 as the count of junction bases outside the gene matches. Source material: PBMCs. The chain joins TRBV4-1 to TRBJ2-5; 16 bases in between match TRBD2. The source is a man aged 45-65 years in good health and CMV-seronegative. The nucleotides read TGCGCCAGCAGCCAAGACAAGGGACTAGCGGGAGGGAGGGAGACCCAGTACTTC. Translated, it reads CASSQDKGLAGGRETQYF.